This TCR beta chain was sequenced for a study of T-cell memory formation after mild COVID-19. On the study more broadly: The study found TCR clusters largely donor specific. Study-wide points: Clones that got smaller from day 15 to 85 had even CD4/CD8, while clones growing later tipped toward CD4+. There was no confirmation that second-wave clones peaking on day 37 were SARS-CoV-2 specific.

The table lists this clonotype with a few counts. Its target is unknown. The length of the CDR3 is 15 residues. Germline-derived CDR1 and CDR2 are ENHRY and SYGVKD. V was cut by 5 bases and J by 5 bases, with 15 bases left in between. 5'RACE with constant-segment primers built TCRalpha and TCRbeta cDNA libraries with UMIs. TCRdb reprocessed the 5' RACE reads via MiXCR and lists one record per CDR3 protein. The table has around 200,000 distinct CDR3 sequences, approximately 16% seen once. The rearrangement links TRBV10-3 to TRBJ2-2; tentatively, D is TRBD2 (6 bases). The sample comprised PBMCs or a T cell subset sorted from them (not recorded which). The origin of this receptor is an adult woman who had mild COVID-19 (a few samples of this study predate the infection). Cell type and time point are not known. CDR3 residues: CAISPGTFGTGELFF. In DNA form, the CDR3 reads TGTGCCATCAGTCCCGGGACTTTTGGGACCGGGGAGCTGTTTTTT.